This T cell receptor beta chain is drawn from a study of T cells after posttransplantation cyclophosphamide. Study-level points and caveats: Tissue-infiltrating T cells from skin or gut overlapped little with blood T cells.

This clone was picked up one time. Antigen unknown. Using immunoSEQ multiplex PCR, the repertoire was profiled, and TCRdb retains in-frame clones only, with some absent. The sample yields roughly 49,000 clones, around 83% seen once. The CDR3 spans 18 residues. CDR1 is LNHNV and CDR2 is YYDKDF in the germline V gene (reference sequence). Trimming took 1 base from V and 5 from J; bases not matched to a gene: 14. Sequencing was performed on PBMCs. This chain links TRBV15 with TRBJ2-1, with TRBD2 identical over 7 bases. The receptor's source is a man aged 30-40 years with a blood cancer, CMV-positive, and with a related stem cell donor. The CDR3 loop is CATSRAPPWGGGNNEQFF. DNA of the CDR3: TGTGCCACCAGCAGAGCACCTCCCTGGGGGGGAGGGAACAATGAGCAGTTCTTC.